These T cell receptor beta chains were read from a single sample in a study of CD4+ T cells in melanoma. The method was immunoSEQ multiplex PCR; TCRdb's version includes in-frame clones alone and lacks a portion of them. Of more than 8,000 clones detected, roughly 60% appear once; the ten largest clones hold 10% to 15%. What was sequenced was cells from a culture (not recorded whether cultured in vitro). Source of these receptors: a human donor with melanoma. CDR3s include the opening cysteine and the closing phenylalanine or tryptophan. A D gene is named only where the DNA matches it firmly. Clone sizes are given selectively: once, few, many, or a class where the clone is expanded.

. | 15 | TRBD1 | TRBJ2-1 | TRBV5-1 | TGCGCCAGCAGTTCAGACAGGGGCTCCTACAATGAGCAGTTCTTC | CASSSDRGSYNEQFF
once | 14 | . | TRBJ1-1 | TRBV6-5 | TGTGCCAGCGGGCCCCGGGCAGGGGTAACTGAAGCTTTCTTT | CASGPRAGVTEAFF
. | 13 | . | TRBJ2-1 | TRBV9 | TGTGCCAGCAGCGCGTTGACCTACAATGAGCAGTTCTTC | CASSALTYNEQFF
. | 12 | . | TRBJ2-1 | TRBV10-3 | TGTGCCATCAGTGAGCTCGGGACTGAGCAGTTCTTC | CAISELGTEQFF
. | 15 | . | TRBJ1-6 | TRBV7-8 | TGTGCCAGCAGCCTCAGCGGAGGCGGGGGTTCACCCCTCCACTTT | CASSLSGGGGSPLHF
once | 13 | . | TRBJ2-2 | TRBV5-1 | TGCGCCAGCAGCTGGGATTTTACCGGGGAGCTGTTTTTT | CASSWDFTGELFF
. | 17 | . | TRBJ2-7 | TRBV10-2 | TGCGCCAGCTGCCGAAGAGGTCCAGGATTAACCTCCTACGAGCAGTACTTC | CASCRRGPGLTSYEQYF
. | 18 | . | TRBJ2-7 | TRBV27 | TGTGCCAGCAGTTTAAGACCCCCAGGGGTTTATTTCGCTTACGAGCAGTACTTC | CASSLRPPGVYFAYEQYF
. | 13 | . | TRBJ1-2 | TRBV7-9 | TGTGCCAGCAGCTTCGGAGACCTCTATGGCTACACCTTC | CASSFGDLYGYTF
few | 13 | . | TRBJ1-2 | TRBV21-1 | TGTGCCAGCAGCAAAGGAGCGGGTTTTCGCTACACCTTC | CASSKGAGFRYTF
few | 15 | TRBD1 | TRBJ1-6 | TRBV5-1 | TGCGCCAGCAGCTTGGAGTCAGGGGGTAATTCACCCCTCCACTTT | CASSLESGGNSPLHF
few | 15 | . | TRBJ2-2 | TRBV30 | TGTGCCTGTCCCTCCCGGACAGCGAACACCGGGGAGCTGTTTTTT | CACPSRTANTGELFF
few | 12 | . | TRBJ1-1 | TRBV7-9 | TGTGCCAGCAGCTTAGTAGTACGTAAAGCTTTCTTT | CASSLVVRKAFF
. | 14 | . | TRBJ1-1 | TRBV6-1 | TGTGCCAGCAGTGAATTGTCATGGAACACTGAAGCTTTCTTT | CASSELSWNTEAFF
once | 13 | . | TRBJ2-7 | TRBV6-6 | TGTGCCAGCAGTGTGGATGGAAGATACGAGCAGTACTTC | CASSVDGRYEQYF
. | 15 | . | TRBJ1-6 | TRBV2 | TGTGCCAGCAGTCTCGAGGGCGCGGTTAATTCACCCCTCCACTTT | CASSLEGAVNSPLHF
. | 16 | TRBD2 | TRBJ2-7 | TRBV7-8 | TGTGCCAGCAGCGCCCCGTGGATTAGCGGGGGAGACGAGCAGTACTTC | CASSAPWISGGDEQYF
. | 16 | TRBD1 | TRBJ2-5 | TRBV5-1 | TGCGCCAGCAGCTTGGACGGGACAGGTCACGGGGAGACCCAGTACTTC | CASSLDGTGHGETQYF
. | 14 | . | TRBJ1-6 | TRBV7-9 | TGTGCCAGCACGCCGATGAGGGGTAATTCACCCCTCCACTTT | CASTPMRGNSPLHF
. | 12 | . | TRBJ1-2 | TRBV10-2 | TGCGCCAGCAGTCCGGTCGACTATGGCTACACCTTC | CASSPVDYGYTF
. | 15 | . | TRBJ2-3 | TRBV7-2 | TGTGCCAGCAGTCTTCGGTGGGGGGTCACAGATACGCAGTATTTT | CASSLRWGVTDTQYF
. | 14 | . | TRBJ2-3 | TRBV9 | TGTGCCAGCAGCGCGTATCAGGGAACAGATACGCAGTATTTT | CASSAYQGTDTQYF
. | 12 | . | TRBJ2-1 | TRBV4-2 | TGTGCCAGCAGCCGGGGTGCGGGTGAGCAGTTCTTC | CASSRGAGEQFF
. | 15 | . | TRBJ1-1 | TRBV19 | TGTGCCAGTAGTATAGCGGCCACGGGGGACACTGAAGCTTTCTTT | CASSIAATGDTEAFF
. | 13 | . | TRBJ1-3 | TRBV13 | TGTGCCAGCAGCTTACAGGCCTCGGACACCATATATTTT | CASSLQASDTIYF
. | 16 | . | TRBJ2-3 | TRBV1 | TGCACCAGCATAGTAGGCCCGGGGAGAAGCACAGATACGCAGTATTTT | CTSIVGPGRSTDTQYF
. | 12 | . | TRBJ2-1 | TRBV30 | TGTGCCTGGAATAAAGGGTACAATGAGCAGTTCTTC | CAWNKGYNEQFF
. | 13 | . | TRBJ1-6 | TRBV5-1 | TGCGCCAGCAGGGGGGGATTAGATTCACCCCTCCACTTT | CASRGGLDSPLHF
once | 14 | . | TRBJ2-3 | TRBV5-1 | TGCGCCAGCAGCTTGCCCTATAACACAGATACGCAGTATTTT | CASSLPYNTDTQYF
. | 15 | TRBD2 | TRBJ2-7 | TRBV7-9 | TGTGCCAGCAGCTTCTCAGCCAGCGGGGGGTGCGAGCAGTACTTC | CASSFSASGGCEQYF
. | 13 | TRBD1 | TRBJ1-1 | TRBV6-6 | TGTGCCAGCAGTCAGAGACAGGGCACTGAAGCTTTCTTT | CASSQRQGTEAFF